What follows are 3 T cell receptor beta chains derived from one specimen sequenced in a study of blood T cell repertoires in COVID-19. Profiling relied on immunoSEQ multiplex PCR, and the TCRdb table lists in-frame clones only, not all of them. Seen here are around 200,000 clones, around 81% observed once, and the top ten hold 4.4%. Specimen: peripheral blood. The receptors were gathered from a man in his fifties or sixties with active or convalescent COVID-19.

This chain connects TRBV28 to TRBJ2-7; 9 positions agree with TRBD1. This CDR3 is built from 14 residues. Germline CDR1 is MDHEN and CDR2 is SYDVKM. The junction had 13 bases not matched to a gene; V was cut back by 7 bases and J by 9 bases. The chain's CDR3 is CASTNPGTGFRQYF. CDR3 DNA sequence: TGTGCCAGCACTAACCCCGGGACAGGGTTTAGGCAGTACTTC.

The chain joins TRBV5-4 to TRBJ1-1; tentative D call: TRBD1 (5 bases). V was shortened by 4 bases and J by 0 bases, with 10 bases between the two germline ends. The CDR3 consists of 14 residues. The germline gives CDR1 SGHNT, CDR2 YYREEE (reference sequence). The CDR3 DNA reads as TGTGCCAGCAGCATCAGACAGATGAACACTGAAGCTTTCTTT. Encoded protein: CASSIRQMNTEAFF.

The rearrangement links TRBV7-9 to TRBJ2-3; 12 bases are shared with TRBD2. The CDR3 is 16 residues long. Germline lookup yields CDR1 SEHNR and CDR2 FQNEAQ (reference sequence). V lost 3 bases to trimming and J lost 2 bases; unmatched junction nucleotides: 3. Here the CDR3 reads CASSFRLAGDTDTQYF. The CDR3 DNA reads TGTGCCAGCAGCTTCAGACTAGCGGGGGACACAGATACGCAGTATTTT.